This is a list of T cell receptor beta chains from one sample in a study of cytomegalovirus exposure and HLA in healthy donors. Some clones are missing from TCRdb's copy, which holds only in-frame ones; the method was immunoSEQ multiplex PCR. The data contain roughly 140,000 clones, 82% of them singletons. Source material: PBMCs. Source of these receptors: a man aged 25-45 years in good health and CMV-seropositive. Both conserved end residues are part of each CDR3.

j_call: TRBJ2-3
v_call: TRBV5-1
cdr3_aa: CASSLLRGQGADTQYF

j_call: TRBJ1-5
v_call: TRBV7-2
cdr3_aa: CASSLAPGQPQHF

j_call: TRBJ2-5
v_call: TRBV18
cdr3_aa: CASSPYTDGWETQYF

j_call: TRBJ1-1
v_call: TRBV18
cdr3_aa: CASLQGIYTEAFF

j_call: TRBJ2-6
v_call: TRBV7-2
cdr3_aa: CASSLDTGSGANVLTF

j_call: TRBJ1-1
v_call: TRBV15
cdr3_aa: CATSRVVNTEAFF

j_call: TRBJ2-3
v_call: TRBV2
cdr3_aa: CASKETVTDTQYF

j_call: TRBJ2-7
v_call: TRBV7-9
cdr3_aa: CASSLAQGFPSYEQYF

j_call: TRBJ2-1
v_call: TRBV6-5
cdr3_aa: CASSWTTGSGEQFF

j_call: TRBJ2-7
v_call: TRBV28
cdr3_aa: CASSFGQGYEQYF

j_call: TRBJ2-7
v_call: TRBV19
cdr3_aa: CASSIVGPSYEQYF

j_call: TRBJ1-6
v_call: TRBV14
cdr3_aa: CASSLDRGNSPLHF

j_call: TRBJ2-1
v_call: TRBV29-1
cdr3_aa: CSVVLAARRNEQFF

j_call: TRBJ1-2
v_call: TRBV4-1
cdr3_aa: CASSQRGNYGYTF

j_call: TRBJ1-1
v_call: TRBV19
cdr3_aa: CASSPGTGFRAFF

j_call: TRBJ1-1
v_call: TRBV5-4
cdr3_aa: CASSQRQGPNTEAFF

j_call: TRBJ2-7
v_call: TRBV28
cdr3_aa: CASSLFGGDTGFEQYF

j_call: TRBJ2-7
v_call: TRBV6-5
cdr3_aa: CASSSRAGETYEQYF

j_call: TRBJ2-7
v_call: TRBV28
cdr3_aa: CASSLTSPYEQYF

j_call: TRBJ1-5
v_call: TRBV4-1
cdr3_aa: CASSQGRTGGHQPQHF

j_call: TRBJ1-1
v_call: TRBV19
cdr3_aa: CASSEYRVKGTEAFF

j_call: TRBJ1-1
v_call: TRBV29-1
cdr3_aa: CSVEPEGTEAFF

j_call: TRBJ2-4
v_call: TRBV28
cdr3_aa: CASSFRSPGMDIQYF

j_call: TRBJ2-3
v_call: TRBV6-1
cdr3_aa: CASSEEAGGPTDTQYF

j_call: TRBJ1-1
v_call: TRBV28
cdr3_aa: CASSLPTGANTEAFF

j_call: TRBJ2-2
v_call: TRBV4-1
cdr3_aa: CASSHTGTSGRASRFF

j_call: TRBJ2-2
v_call: TRBV7-9
cdr3_aa: CASSLEGQPTSTGELFF

j_call: TRBJ2-2
v_call: TRBV6-1
cdr3_aa: CASSGQNTGELFF